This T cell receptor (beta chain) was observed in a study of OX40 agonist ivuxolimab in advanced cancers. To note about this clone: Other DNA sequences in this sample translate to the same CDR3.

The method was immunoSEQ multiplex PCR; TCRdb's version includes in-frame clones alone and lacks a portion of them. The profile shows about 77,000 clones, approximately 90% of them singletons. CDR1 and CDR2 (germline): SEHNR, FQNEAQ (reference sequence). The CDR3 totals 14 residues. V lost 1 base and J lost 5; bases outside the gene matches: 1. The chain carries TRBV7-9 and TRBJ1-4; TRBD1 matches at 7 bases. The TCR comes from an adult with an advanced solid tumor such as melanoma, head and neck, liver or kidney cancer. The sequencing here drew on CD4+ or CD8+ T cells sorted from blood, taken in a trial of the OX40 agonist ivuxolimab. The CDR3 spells CASSLGQGNEKLFF. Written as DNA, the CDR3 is TGTGCCAGCAGCTTAGGACAGGGCAATGAAAAACTGTTTTTT.